The 5 T cell receptor beta chains below were found in one sample sequenced in a study of cytomegalovirus exposure and HLA in healthy donors. Using immunoSEQ multiplex PCR, the repertoire was profiled, and TCRdb retains in-frame clones only, with some absent. The sample has 110,000 or so clones; roughly nine tenths are singletons. Sequencing was performed on PBMCs. The receptors were gathered from a woman aged 18-29 years in good health and CMV-seropositive.

This chain joins TRBV19 and TRBJ1-3; D is unresolved. Trimming removed 2 bases from V and 4 bases from J, with 12 bases in between. The CDR3 contains 15 residues. Germline-derived CDR1 and CDR2 are LNHDA and SQIVND (reference sequence). This chain's CDR3 is CASSISFRSGNTIYF. In DNA form, the CDR3 reads TGTGCCAGTAGTATATCTTTCAGGTCCGGAAACACCATATATTTT.

This clone appeared a few times. This rearrangement joins TRBV18 to TRBJ2-1; 12 bases are shared with TRBD2. Germline V gene sequence: CDR1 KGHSH, CDR2 LQKENI. J gave up 7 bases and V 2 bases, and 9 bases lay outside the gene matches. The CDR3 length is 17 residues. CDR3 loop: CASSPEILAGGPNEQFF. CDR3 in DNA: TGTGCCAGCTCACCAGAGATTCTAGCGGGAGGGCCGAATGAGCAGTTCTTC.

The chain uses TRBV1 and TRBJ2-7; the table's D gene call, TRBD1, was not cross checked with the DNA. TRBV1 corresponds to a pseudogene. The CDR3 runs to 14 residues. The CDR3 coding sequence is TGCACCAGCAGCCCCTCAGACATACCATACGAGCAGTACTTC. It is translated as CTSSPSDIPYEQYF.

This clone was counted only a few times. The chain carries TRBV19 and TRBJ1-1; the D gene is possibly TRBD1 (5 bases). Germline CDR1 reads LNHDA; CDR2 reads SQIVND (reference sequence). V dropped 1 base and J dropped 3 bases, with 9 bases sitting between them. There are 14 residues in the CDR3. CDR3 sequence: CASSIGGTDTEAFF. The CDR3 DNA follows: TGTGCCAGTAGTATAGGAGGGACTGACACTGAAGCTTTCTTT.

The chain joins TRBV28 to TRBJ2-7; D may be TRBD2 (5 bases). The CDR3 contains 14 residues. CDR1 and CDR2 from the germline V gene are MDHEN and SYDVKM. The V and J ends lost 2 bases and 5 bases respectively, with 13 bases between them. Here the CDR3 DNA reads TGTGCCAGCAGTTTACCGGGGATCTTAGACGAGCAGTACTTC. It translates to CASSLPGILDEQYF.